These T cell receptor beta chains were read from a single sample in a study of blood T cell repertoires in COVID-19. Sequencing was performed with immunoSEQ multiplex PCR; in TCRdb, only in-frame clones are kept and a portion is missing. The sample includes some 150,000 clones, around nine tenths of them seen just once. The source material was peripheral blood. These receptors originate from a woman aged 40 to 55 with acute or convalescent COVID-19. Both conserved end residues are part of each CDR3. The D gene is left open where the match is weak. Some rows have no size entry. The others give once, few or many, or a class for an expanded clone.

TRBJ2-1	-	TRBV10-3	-	CAISELPISSYNEQFF	TGTGCCATCAGTGAGTTACCGATCAGCTCCTACAATGAGCAGTTCTTC
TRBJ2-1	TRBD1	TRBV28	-	CASSWWDSPANEQFF	TGTGCCAGCAGTTGGTGGGACAGCCCAGCCAATGAGCAGTTCTTC
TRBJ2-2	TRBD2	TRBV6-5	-	CASSTSGENTGELFF	TGTGCCAGCAGCACTAGCGGGGAAAACACCGGGGAGCTGTTTTTT
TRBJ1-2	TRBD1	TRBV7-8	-	CASSLAPQGVAGYTF	TGTGCCAGCAGCTTAGCCCCACAGGGGGTGGCGGGCTACACCTTC
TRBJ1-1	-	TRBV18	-	CASSPTANTEAFF	TGTGCCAGCTCACCCACAGCGAACACTGAAGCTTTCTTT
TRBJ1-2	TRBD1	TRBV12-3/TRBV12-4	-	CASSLGDSNGYTF	TGTGCCAGCAGTTTAGGGGACAGTAATGGCTACACCTTC
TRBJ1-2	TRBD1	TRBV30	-	CAWSVTGGGYTF	TGTGCCTGGAGTGTCACAGGGGGCGGCTACACCTTC
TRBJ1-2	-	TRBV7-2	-	CASSGGGHLYGYTF	TGTGCCAGTAGCGGGGGGGGACACCTCTATGGCTACACCTTC
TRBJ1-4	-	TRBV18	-	CASSPSRVLANEKLFF	TGTGCCAGCTCACCAAGCCGGGTTTTAGCTAATGAAAAACTGTTTTTT
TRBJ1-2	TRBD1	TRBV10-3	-	CAISEGTGFYGYTF	TGTGCCATCAGTGAAGGGACAGGGTTTTATGGCTACACCTTC
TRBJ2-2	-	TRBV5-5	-	CASSFEAFHTGELFF	TGTGCCAGCAGCTTCGAAGCGTTCCACACCGGGGAGCTGTTTTTT
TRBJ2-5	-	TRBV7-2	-	CASSLRGRETQYF	TGTGCCAGCAGCTTAAGGGGCAGGGAGACCCAGTACTTC
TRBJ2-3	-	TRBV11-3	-	CASSSRQGTDTQYF	TGTGCCAGCAGCTCGAGACAGGGCACAGATACGCAGTATTTT
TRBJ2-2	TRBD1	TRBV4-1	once	CASSPSDRGRGGELFF	TGCGCCAGCAGCCCGTCTGACAGGGGGCGCGGCGGGGAGCTGTTTTTT
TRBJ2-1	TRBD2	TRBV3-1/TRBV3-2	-	CASSQRGLAGGSEQFF	TGTGCCAGCAGCCAACGGGGACTAGCGGGAGGAAGTGAGCAGTTCTTC
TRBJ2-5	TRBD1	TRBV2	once	CASRYNRGSWETQYF	TGTGCCAGCAGATACAACAGGGGATCGTGGGAGACCCAGTACTTC
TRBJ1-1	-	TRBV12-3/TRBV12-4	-	CASSYTLNTEAFF	TGTGCCAGCAGTTATACATTGAACACTGAAGCTTTCTTT
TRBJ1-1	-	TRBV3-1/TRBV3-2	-	CASSQTVNTEAFF	TGTGCCAGCAGCCAGACAGTTAACACTGAAGCTTTCTTT
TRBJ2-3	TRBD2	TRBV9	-	CASSEAGGDYTDTQYF	TGTGCCAGCAGCGAAGCGGGAGGGGACTACACAGATACGCAGTATTTT
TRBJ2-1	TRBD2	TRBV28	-	CASSPRLAGGRRVREQFF	TGTGCCAGCAGTCCTCGACTAGCGGGAGGGAGGAGGGTAAGGGAGCAGTTCTTC
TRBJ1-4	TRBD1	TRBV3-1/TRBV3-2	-	CASSPNRDRSATNEKLFF	TGTGCCAGCAGCCCCAACCGGGACAGGTCTGCAACTAATGAAAAACTGTTTTTT
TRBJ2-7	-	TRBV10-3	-	CAISSDAYEQYF	TGTGCCATCAGTTCAGATGCCTACGAGCAGTACTTC